The 16 T cell receptor beta chains presented below share a single source sample, sequenced in a study of OX40 agonist ivuxolimab in advanced cancers. The protocol was immunoSEQ multiplex PCR, while the TCRdb copy is restricted to in-frame clones and leaves out a portion. Counted here are about 21,000 clones, 83% occurring once; the ten biggest clones make up 10% to 12%. Sequencing used CD4+ or CD8+ T cells sorted from blood, obtained in a trial of the OX40 agonist ivuxolimab. All receptors derive from an adult with an advanced solid tumor such as melanoma, head and neck, liver or kidney cancer.

This clone was seen a handful of times. V gene TRBV18 combines with J gene TRBJ1-3; tentatively, D is TRBD1 (5 bases). This CDR3 contains 16 residues. The V end lost 3 bases, the J end lost 1 base, and 13 bases lay between the germline ends. CDR1 KGHSH and CDR2 LQKENI come from the germline V gene. CDR3 in amino acids: CASSPTGRASGNTIYF. The CDR3, as DNA: TGTGCCAGCTCACCTACGGGACGGGCGTCTGGAAACACCATATATTTT.

This clone was found once. The chain has TRBV6-1 and TRBJ2-7; 10 bases fit TRBD1. V trimming: 1 base; J trimming: 3 bases; junction bases outside the gene matches: 0. CDR1 and CDR2 (germline): MNHNS, SASEGT. The CDR3 extends over 14 amino acids. The CDR3 DNA follows: TGTGCCAGCAGTGAAGGGACAGGGGGCTACGAGCAGTACTTC. This gives the protein CASSEGTGGYEQYF.

In its sample, this clone is large. This sequence joins TRBV9 and TRBJ1-2; 9 positions match TRBD1. The V segment lost 4 bases and the J segment 5 bases; nucleotides outside the gene matches: 9. The germline V gene encodes CDR1 SGDLS and CDR2 YYNGEE. CDR3 size: 15 residues. The CDR3 spells CASSTRDRDVYGYTF. DNA for the CDR3: TGTGCCAGCAGCACCCGGGACAGGGATGTTTATGGCTACACCTTC.

The chain joins TRBV13 to TRBJ2-7; 9 nucleotides line up with TRBD2. The germline V gene encodes CDR1 PRHDT and CDR2 FYEKMQ (reference sequence). This CDR3 has 17 residues. Trimming took 4 bases from V and 2 from J; bases not matched to a gene: 12. CDR3 coding DNA: TGTGCCAGCAGCTCTAGTCAGGGGCGGGAGGGCCCCTACGAGCAGTACTTC. This sequence encodes CASSSSQGREGPYEQYF.

The rearrangement uses TRBV27 and TRBJ1-2; the D is unclear. The CDR3 is 13 amino acids. Deletions cut 2 bases from V and 3 bases from J, with 7 bases between. The V gene's germline CDR1 is MNHEY and CDR2 SMNVEV (reference sequence). CDR3 nucleotide sequence: TGTGCCAGCAGTTTAACCAGATACTATGGCTACACCTTC. As protein: CASSLTRYYGYTF.

The chain uses TRBV28 and TRBJ2-4; no clear D gene. The germline V gene encodes CDR1 MDHEN and CDR2 SYDVKM. Trimming took off 7 bases at V and 5 bases at J, with 12 bases between the two ends. This CDR3 is built from 13 residues. CDR3 amino acids: CASTFGIQNIQYF. The CDR3 bases are TGTGCCAGCACCTTTGGGATCCAAAACATTCAGTACTTC.

This clone was seen only once. The chain combines TRBV7-8 with TRBJ2-5; 9 nucleotides agree with TRBD1. The DNA end is more similar to TRBJ2-7, so the J call may be wrong. The CDR3 totals 17 residues. CDR1 is SGHVS, CDR2 FQNEAQ, per germline. The CDR3 here is CASSHSRDRESSYEQYF. The CDR3 DNA is TGTGCCAGCAGCCATTCGCGGGACAGGGAGAGCTCCTACGAGCAGTACTTC.

This rearrangement joins TRBV7-9 to TRBJ2-5, with D perhaps matching TRBD2 (5 bases). The V and J ends lost 2 bases and 1 base respectively, with 11 bases between them. The CDR3 covers 15 residues. Germline lookup yields CDR1 SEHNR and CDR2 FQNEAQ (reference sequence). The CDR3 nucleotides are TGTGCCAGCAGCTTATTTCCGGACTCCCAAGAGACCCAGTACTTC. Its translation is CASSLFPDSQETQYF. Filled out from reference TRBV7-9 and TRBJ2-5, the complete variable domain reads DTGVSQNPRHKITKRGQNVTFRCDPISEHNRLYWYRQTLGQGPEFLTYFQNEAQLEKSRLLSDRFSAERPKGSFSTLEIQRTEQGDSAMYLCASSLFPDSQETQYFGPGTRLLVL.

This clone was detected a few times. The chain uses TRBV9 and TRBJ2-3, with 9 bases identical to TRBD2. V trimming: 4 bases; J trimming: 0 bases; junction bases outside the gene matches: 3. The CDR3 runs 15 residues. Germline V gene lookup returns CDR1 SGDLS and CDR2 YYNGEE. The CDR3 loop is CASSPSGRSTDTQYF. CDR3 coding DNA: TGTGCCAGCAGCCCGAGCGGGAGGAGCACAGATACGCAGTATTTT.

The chain couples TRBV4-3 to TRBJ2-7; maybe TRBD1 (6 bases). V was pared by 0 bases and J by 3 bases, with 9 bases between. The CDR3 length is 14 residues. Germline CDR1 and CDR2: LGHNA and YSLEER. In DNA form, the CDR3 reads TGCGCCAGCAGCCAAGACAGGGACAACTACGAGCAGTACTTC. It specifies CASSQDRDNYEQYF.

The rearrangement links TRBV5-4 to TRBJ2-5; D is undetermined. The CDR3 covers 13 residues. Germline V gene data show CDR1 as SGHNT and CDR2 as YYREEE (reference sequence). V gave up 4 bases and J gave up 12 bases, with 19 bases separating them. CDR3 amino acids: CASSLDGLRLKYF. The CDR3 DNA is TGTGCCAGCAGCCTAGATGGCCTCAGACTGAAGTACTTC.

The V call is TRBV7-9, the J call TRBJ1-1, with D uncertain. This CDR3 is built from 14 residues. The V end lost 1 base, the J end lost 3 bases, and 9 bases lay between the germline ends. CDR1 and CDR2 from the germline V gene are SEHNR and FQNEAQ (reference sequence). CDR3 nucleotide sequence: TGTGCCAGCAGCTTAGTTCGTCGGGACACTGAAGCTTTCTTT. Amino acids: CASSLVRRDTEAFF.

The chain carries TRBV18 and TRBJ2-1; 11 positions match TRBD2. With 5 bases clipped from V and 3 bases from J, the junction kept 3 bases outside the gene matches. Germline CDR1 and CDR2: KGHSH and LQKENI. The CDR3 is 15 residues long. In DNA, the CDR3 is TGTGCCAGCTCAGTAGCGGGAGGGGACTACAATGAGCAGTTCTTC. Residues: CASSVAGGDYNEQFF.

The table lists this clone with a count of one. V gene TRBV6-6 combines with J gene TRBJ1-2; tentatively, D is TRBD1 (6 bases). V shed 5 bases and J shed 12 bases, with 22 bases lying between them. Per the germline V gene, CDR1 is MNHNY and CDR2 is SVGAGI (reference sequence). This CDR3 contains 14 residues. The CDR3 coding sequence is TGTGCCAGCAGTCCCAACCCGGGGGCCCTACCCAACACCTTC. This codes for CASSPNPGALPNTF.

This chain connects TRBV5-4 to TRBJ2-1; D is unclear. The germline V gene has CDR1 SGHNT and CDR2 YYREEE (reference sequence). The CDR3 is 14 residues long. The ends were cut back, 0 bases at V and 4 bases at J, with 8 bases in the middle. The CDR3, as DNA: TGTGCCAGCAGCTTGGAGGGATTTTACAATGAGCAGTTCTTC. Residues: CASSLEGFYNEQFF. Full variable domain (outside the CDR3, taken from reference TRBV5-4 and TRBJ2-1): ETGVTQSPTHLIKTRGQQVTLRCSSQSGHNTVSWYQQALGQGPQFIFQYYREEENGRGNFPPRFSGLQFPNYSSELNVNALELDDSALYLCASSLEGFYNEQFFGPGTRLTVL.

This clone came up a few times. The J gene is TRBJ2-5, the V gene TRBV30; 8 nucleotides line up with TRBD1. Losses at the gene ends were 0 bases for V and 5 bases for J; bases not matched to a gene: 11. CDR1 and CDR2 (germline): GTSNPN, SVGIG (reference sequence). This CDR3 has 16 residues. The CDR3 DNA follows: TGTGCCTGGAGTGTATTGAGAGGACAGGGCGTGGAGACCCAGTACTTC. This codes for CAWSVLRGQGVETQYF.